In this sample, the clone carrying this T cell receptor (beta chain) turned up once. The sample is drawn from a study of blood T cell repertoires in COVID-19. Study at large: The analysed material was cDNA or gDNA that came from T cells, B-cell-depleted T cells, or PBMCs.

Profiled with immunoSEQ multiplex PCR; TCRdb holds only in-frame clones, not every one. The sample carries approximately 290,000 clones, approximately 85% recorded once. Participants had their cohort set by participant-reported clinical history. Cohort 3 recovered donors had two negative PCRs, clearance, or symptom resolution. The length of the CDR3 is 12 residues. V dropped 8 bases and J dropped 4; count of bases not matched to a gene: 3. In germline, CDR1 is PRHDT, CDR2 FYEKMQ (reference sequence). What was sequenced was PBMCs or T cells enriched from blood (not recorded which). This chain joins TRBV13 and TRBJ2-5; 8 bases align to TRBD1. The receptor was isolated from a woman under 40 who had recovered from COVID-19. CDR3 amino acids: CASQGARETQYF. For the CDR3, the DNA is TGTGCCAGCCAGGGGGCGAGAGAGACCCAGTACTTC.